Below, one TCR beta chain is given with its context. The table came from immunoSEQ multiplex PCR; TCRdb's copy has only in-frame clones and leaves some out. The sample carries some 150,000 clones, around four fifths recorded once. The source of the sample is a study of blood T cell repertoires in COVID-19. Across the study: COVID-19 samples collected from the United States, Italy and Spain covered acute and convalescent phases. Sources were T cells, B-cell-depleted T cells, or PBMCs; the material itself was cDNA or gDNA.

Germline values: CDR1 LGHDT, CDR2 YNNKEL (reference sequence). The CDR3 runs to 14 residues. The V end was cut by 1 base, the J end by 6 bases, with 10 bases between. V gene TRBV3-1 (or the pseudogene TRBV3-2) combines with J gene TRBJ2-1, with D possibly TRBD2 on 6 matching bases. The sample consisted of peripheral blood. This sequence was found in a human donor in a cohort sampled during active COVID-19. In nucleotides, the CDR3 is TGTGCCAGCAGCCAAGCGGGAGAGAGCAATGAGCAGTTCTTC. It is translated as CASSQAGESNEQFF.